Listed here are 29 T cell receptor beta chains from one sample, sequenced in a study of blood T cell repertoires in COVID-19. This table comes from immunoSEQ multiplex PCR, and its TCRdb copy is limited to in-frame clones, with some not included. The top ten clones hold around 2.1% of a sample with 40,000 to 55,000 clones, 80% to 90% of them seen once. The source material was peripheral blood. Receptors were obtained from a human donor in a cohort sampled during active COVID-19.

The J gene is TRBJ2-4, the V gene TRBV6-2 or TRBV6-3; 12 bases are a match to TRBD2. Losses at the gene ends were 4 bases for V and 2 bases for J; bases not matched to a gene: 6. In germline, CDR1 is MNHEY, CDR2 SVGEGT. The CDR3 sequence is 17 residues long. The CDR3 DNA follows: TGTGCCAGCAGTTCCCTAGCGGGGGGGCTTACCAAAAACATTCAGTACTTC. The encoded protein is CASSSLAGGLTKNIQYF.

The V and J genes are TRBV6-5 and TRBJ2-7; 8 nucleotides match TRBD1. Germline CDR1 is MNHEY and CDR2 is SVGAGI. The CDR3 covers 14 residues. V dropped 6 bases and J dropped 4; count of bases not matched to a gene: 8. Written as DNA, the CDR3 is TGTGCCAGCAGGCCGGGACAGGTGCGGTACGAGCAGTACTTC. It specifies CASRPGQVRYEQYF.

The CDR3 nucleotides read TGTGCCAGCAGCTTAGTAGGCCAGGATACACCCACTGAAGCTTTCTTT. Its protein product is CASSLVGQDTPTEAFF. The V gene is TRBV7-9, the J gene TRBJ1-1; no clear D. Looked up from germline, CDR1 is SEHNR and CDR2 is FQNEAQ (reference sequence). CDR3 size: 16 residues. The germline V and J ends were trimmed by 1 base and 4 bases, with 16 bases remaining between them.

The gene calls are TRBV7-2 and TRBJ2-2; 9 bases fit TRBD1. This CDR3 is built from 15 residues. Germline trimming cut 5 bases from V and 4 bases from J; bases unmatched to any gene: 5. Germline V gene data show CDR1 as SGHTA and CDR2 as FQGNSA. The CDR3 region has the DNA TGTGCCAGCAGCAAAGGGACAGGGTTCACCGGGGAGCTGTTTTTT. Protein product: CASSKGTGFTGELFF. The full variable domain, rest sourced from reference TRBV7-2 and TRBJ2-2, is GAGVSQSPSNKVTEKGKDVELRCDPISGHTALYWYRQSLGQGLEFLIYFQGNSAPDKSGLPSDRFSAERTGGSVSTLTIQRTQQEDSAVYLCASSKGTGFTGELFFGEGSRLTVL.

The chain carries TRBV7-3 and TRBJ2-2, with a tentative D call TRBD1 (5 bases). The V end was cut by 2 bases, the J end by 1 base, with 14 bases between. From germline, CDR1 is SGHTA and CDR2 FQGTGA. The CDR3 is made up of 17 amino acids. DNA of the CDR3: TGTGCCAGCAGCTTATGGGGCACGACGCTGAACACCGGGGAGCTGTTTTTT. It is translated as CASSLWGTTLNTGELFF.

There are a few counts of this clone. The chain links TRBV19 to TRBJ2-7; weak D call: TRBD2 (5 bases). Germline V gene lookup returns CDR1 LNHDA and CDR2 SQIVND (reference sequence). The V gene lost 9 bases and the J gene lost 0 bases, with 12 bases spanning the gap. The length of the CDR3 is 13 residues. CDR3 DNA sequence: TGTGCCAGCAAGCAGGACTCCTCCTACGAGCAGTACTTC. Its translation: CASKQDSSYEQYF. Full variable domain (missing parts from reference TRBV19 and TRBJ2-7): DGGITQSPKYLFRKEGQNVTLSCEQNLNHDAMYWYRQDPGQGLRLIYYSQIVNDFQKGDIAEGYSVSREKKESFPLTVTSAQKNPTAFYLCASKQDSSYEQYFGPGTRLTVT.

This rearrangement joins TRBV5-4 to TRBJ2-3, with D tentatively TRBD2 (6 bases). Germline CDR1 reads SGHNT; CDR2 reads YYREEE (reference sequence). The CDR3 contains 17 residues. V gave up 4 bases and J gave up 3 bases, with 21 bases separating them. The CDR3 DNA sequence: TGTGCCAGCAGCCCACCCCCCAGGGACGGGGGAACAGATACGCAGTATTTT. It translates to CASSPPPRDGGTDTQYF.

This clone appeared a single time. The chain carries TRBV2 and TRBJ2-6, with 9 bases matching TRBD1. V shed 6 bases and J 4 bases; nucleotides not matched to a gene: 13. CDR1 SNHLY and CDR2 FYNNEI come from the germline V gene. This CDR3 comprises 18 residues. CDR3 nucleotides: TGTGCCAGCAGGACGAACAGGGGGCGAGAGTCCGGGGCCAACGTCCTGACTTTC. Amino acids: CASRTNRGRESGANVLTF.

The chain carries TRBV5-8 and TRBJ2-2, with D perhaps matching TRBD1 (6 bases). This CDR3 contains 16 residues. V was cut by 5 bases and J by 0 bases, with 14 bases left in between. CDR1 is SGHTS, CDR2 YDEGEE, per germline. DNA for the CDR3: TGTGCCAGCAGACCTACCGGGACATCGAACACCGGGGAGCTGTTTTTT. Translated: CASRPTGTSNTGELFF.

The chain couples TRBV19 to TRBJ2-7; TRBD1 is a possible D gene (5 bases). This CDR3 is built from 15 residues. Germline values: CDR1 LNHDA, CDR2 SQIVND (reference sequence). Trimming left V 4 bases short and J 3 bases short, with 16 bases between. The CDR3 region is CASSNILRAHYEQYF. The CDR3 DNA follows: TGTGCCAGTAGTAACATACTCAGGGCCCACTACGAGCAGTACTTC.

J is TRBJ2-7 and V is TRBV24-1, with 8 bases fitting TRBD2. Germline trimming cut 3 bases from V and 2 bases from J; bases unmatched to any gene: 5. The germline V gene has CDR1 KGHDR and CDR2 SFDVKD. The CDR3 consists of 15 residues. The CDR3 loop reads CATSDPNGGAYEQYF. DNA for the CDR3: TGTGCCACCAGTGATCCAAACGGGGGGGCCTACGAGCAGTACTTC.

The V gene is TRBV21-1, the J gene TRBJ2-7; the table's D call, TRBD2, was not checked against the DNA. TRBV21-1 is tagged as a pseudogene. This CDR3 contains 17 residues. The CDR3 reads CARIRTSGGIASYEQYF. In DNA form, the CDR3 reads TGTGCCAGGATTAGGACTAGCGGGGGTATAGCGAGCTACGAGCAGTACTTC.

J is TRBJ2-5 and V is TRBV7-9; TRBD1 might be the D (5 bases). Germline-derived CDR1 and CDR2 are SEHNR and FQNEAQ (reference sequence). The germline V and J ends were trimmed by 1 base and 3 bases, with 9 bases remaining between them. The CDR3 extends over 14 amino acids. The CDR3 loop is CASSLVAREETQYF. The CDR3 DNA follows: TGTGCCAGCAGCTTAGTCGCCAGGGAAGAGACCCAGTACTTC.

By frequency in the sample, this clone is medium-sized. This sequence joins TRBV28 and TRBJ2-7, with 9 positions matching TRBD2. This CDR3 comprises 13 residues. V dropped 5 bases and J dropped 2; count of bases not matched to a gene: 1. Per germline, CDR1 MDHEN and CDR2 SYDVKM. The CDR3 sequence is CASSLAGPYEQYF. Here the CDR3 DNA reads TGTGCCAGCAGTCTAGCGGGGCCCTACGAGCAGTACTTC.

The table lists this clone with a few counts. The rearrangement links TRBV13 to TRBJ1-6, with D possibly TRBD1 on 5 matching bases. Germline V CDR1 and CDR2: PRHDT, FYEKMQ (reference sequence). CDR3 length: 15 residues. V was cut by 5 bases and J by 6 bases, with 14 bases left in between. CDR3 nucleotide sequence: TGTGCCAGCAGCCCGGGGGGGACCACTAATTCACCCCTCCACTTT. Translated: CASSPGGTTNSPLHF.

Written as DNA, the CDR3 is TGTGCCAGCAGCCTAGTCTCGGGGTCGGTAAATGAAAAACTGTTTTTT. This encodes CASSLVSGSVNEKLFF. The chain employs TRBV7-9 and TRBJ1-4, with D unresolved. The CDR3 is 16 residues long. The germline V gene encodes CDR1 SEHNR and CDR2 FQNEAQ (reference sequence). The V gene lost 5 bases and the J gene lost 5 bases, with 18 bases spanning the gap.

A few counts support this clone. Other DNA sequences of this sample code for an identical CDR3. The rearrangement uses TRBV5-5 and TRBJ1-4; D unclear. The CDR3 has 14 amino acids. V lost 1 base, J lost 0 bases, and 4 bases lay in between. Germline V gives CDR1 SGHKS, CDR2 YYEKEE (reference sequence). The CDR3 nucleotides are TGTGCCAGCAGCTTGCGGGCAACTAATGAAAAACTGTTTTTT. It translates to CASSLRATNEKLFF.

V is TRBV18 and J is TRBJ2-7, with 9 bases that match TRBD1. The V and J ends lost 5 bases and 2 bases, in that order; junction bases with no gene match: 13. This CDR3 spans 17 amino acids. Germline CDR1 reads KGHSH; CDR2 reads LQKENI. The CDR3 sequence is CASSTGTGSRVPYEQYF. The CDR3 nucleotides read TGTGCCAGCTCAACGGGGACAGGGTCTCGGGTACCCTACGAGCAGTACTTC.

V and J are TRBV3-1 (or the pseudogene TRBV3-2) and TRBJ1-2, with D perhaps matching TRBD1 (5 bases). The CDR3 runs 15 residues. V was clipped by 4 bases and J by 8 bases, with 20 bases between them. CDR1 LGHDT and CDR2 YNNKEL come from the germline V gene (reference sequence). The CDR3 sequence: CASSPLRGTKGGYTF. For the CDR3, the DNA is TGTGCCAGCAGCCCCCTGCGGGGTACGAAGGGGGGCTACACCTTC.

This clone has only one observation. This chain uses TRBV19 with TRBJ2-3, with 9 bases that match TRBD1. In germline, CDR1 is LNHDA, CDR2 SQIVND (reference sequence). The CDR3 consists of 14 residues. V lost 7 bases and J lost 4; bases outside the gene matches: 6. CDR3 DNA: TGTGCCAGTACCGGGACAGGGAGCGCAGATACGCAGTATTTT. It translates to CASTGTGSADTQYF.

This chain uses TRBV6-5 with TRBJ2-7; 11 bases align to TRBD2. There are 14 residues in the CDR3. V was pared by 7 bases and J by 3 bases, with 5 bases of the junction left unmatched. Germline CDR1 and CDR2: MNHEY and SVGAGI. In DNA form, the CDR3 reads TGTGCCAGCATGCCTAGCGGGAGGAACTACGAGCAGTACTTC. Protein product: CASMPSGRNYEQYF.

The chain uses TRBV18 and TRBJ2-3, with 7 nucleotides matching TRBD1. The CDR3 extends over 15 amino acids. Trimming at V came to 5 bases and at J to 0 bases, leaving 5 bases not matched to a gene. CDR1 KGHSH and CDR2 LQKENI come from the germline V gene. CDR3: CASSKGGTSTDTQYF. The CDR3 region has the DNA TGTGCCAGCTCAAAAGGGGGCACTAGCACAGATACGCAGTATTTT.

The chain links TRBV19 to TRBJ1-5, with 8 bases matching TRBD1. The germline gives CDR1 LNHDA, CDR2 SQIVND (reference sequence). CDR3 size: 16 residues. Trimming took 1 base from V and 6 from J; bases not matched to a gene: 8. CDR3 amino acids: CASSIAPDRGRQPQHF. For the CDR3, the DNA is TGTGCCAGTAGTATAGCCCCTGACAGGGGCCGTCAGCCCCAGCATTTT.

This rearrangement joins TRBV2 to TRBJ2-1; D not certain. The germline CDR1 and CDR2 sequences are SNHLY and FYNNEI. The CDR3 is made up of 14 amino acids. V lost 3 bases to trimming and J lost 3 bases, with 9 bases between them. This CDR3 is CASSELGHYNEQFF. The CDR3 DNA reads TGTGCCAGCAGTGAGCTGGGCCACTACAATGAGCAGTTCTTC. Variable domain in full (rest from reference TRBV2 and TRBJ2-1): EPEVTQTPSHQVTQMGQEVILRCVPISNHLYFYWYRQILGQKVEFLVSFYNNEISEKSEIFDDQFSVERPDGSNFTLKIRSTKLEDSAMYFCASSELGHYNEQFFGPGTRLTVL.

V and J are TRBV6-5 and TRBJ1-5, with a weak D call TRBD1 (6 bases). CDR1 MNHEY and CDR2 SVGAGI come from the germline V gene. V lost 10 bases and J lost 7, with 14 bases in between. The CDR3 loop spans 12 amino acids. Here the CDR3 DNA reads TGTGCCACCGCTACAGGGAACCAGCCCCAGCATTTT. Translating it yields CATATGNQPQHF.

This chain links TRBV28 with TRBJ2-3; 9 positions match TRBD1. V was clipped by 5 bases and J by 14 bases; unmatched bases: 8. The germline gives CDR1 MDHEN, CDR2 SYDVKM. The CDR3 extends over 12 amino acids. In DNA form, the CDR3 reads TGTGCCAGCAGTCTCCTGGACAGGGGATGGTATTTT. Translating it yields CASSLLDRGWYF.

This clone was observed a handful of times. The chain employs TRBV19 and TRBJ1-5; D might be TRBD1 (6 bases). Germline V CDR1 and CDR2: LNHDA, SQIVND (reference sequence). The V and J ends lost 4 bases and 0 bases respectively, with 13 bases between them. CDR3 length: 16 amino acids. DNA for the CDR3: TGTGCCAGTAGTAAAATACTGACAGGTAGCAATCAGCCCCAGCATTTT. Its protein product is CASSKILTGSNQPQHF.

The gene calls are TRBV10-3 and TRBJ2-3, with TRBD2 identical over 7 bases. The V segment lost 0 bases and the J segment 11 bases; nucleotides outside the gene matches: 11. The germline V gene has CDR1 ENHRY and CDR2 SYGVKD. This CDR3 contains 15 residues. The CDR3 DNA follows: TGTGCCATCAGTGAGTCAGGACTAGGCGGGGGAGGGCAGTATTTT. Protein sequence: CAISESGLGGGGQYF.

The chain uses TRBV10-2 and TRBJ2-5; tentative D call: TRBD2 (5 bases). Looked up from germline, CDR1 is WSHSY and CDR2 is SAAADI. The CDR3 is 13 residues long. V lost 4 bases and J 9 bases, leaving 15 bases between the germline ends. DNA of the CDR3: TGCGCCAGCAGTGGGACTGCCGGCGAGGCCCAGTACTTC. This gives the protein CASSGTAGEAQYF.